This entry describes one T cell receptor beta chain. The sample originates from a study of blood T cell repertoires in COVID-19. Libraries were prepared by immunoSEQ multiplex PCR; TCRdb keeps only in-frame clonotypes and omits some of them. The table shows about 97,000 clones, with about 90% occurring only once. Sequenced: peripheral blood. The receptor comes from a man over 45 with acute or convalescent COVID-19.

CDR3 sequence (DNA): TGTGCCAGCAGCTCTGGAGGGACAGGGGGTTCACCCCTCCACTTT. It encodes CASSSGGTGGSPLHF. The chain carries TRBV11-2 and TRBJ1-6; 11 positions agree with TRBD1. CDR3 length: 15 amino acids. V shed 4 bases and J 9 bases; nucleotides not matched to a gene: 5. Looked up from germline, CDR1 is SGHAT and CDR2 is FQNNGV.